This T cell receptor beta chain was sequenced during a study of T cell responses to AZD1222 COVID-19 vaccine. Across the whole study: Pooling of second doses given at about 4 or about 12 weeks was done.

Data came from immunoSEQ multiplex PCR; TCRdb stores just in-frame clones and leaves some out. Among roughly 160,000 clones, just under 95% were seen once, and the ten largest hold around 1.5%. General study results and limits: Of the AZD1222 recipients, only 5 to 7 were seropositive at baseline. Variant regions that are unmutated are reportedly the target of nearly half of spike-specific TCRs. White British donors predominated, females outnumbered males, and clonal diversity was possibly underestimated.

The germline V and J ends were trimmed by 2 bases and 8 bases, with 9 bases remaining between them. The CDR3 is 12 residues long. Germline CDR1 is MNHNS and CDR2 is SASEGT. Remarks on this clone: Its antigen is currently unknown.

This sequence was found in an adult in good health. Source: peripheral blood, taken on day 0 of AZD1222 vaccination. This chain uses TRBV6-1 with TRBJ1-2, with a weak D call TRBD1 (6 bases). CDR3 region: CASSELQGGYTF. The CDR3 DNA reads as TGTGCCAGCAGTGAACTACAGGGAGGCTACACCTTC.